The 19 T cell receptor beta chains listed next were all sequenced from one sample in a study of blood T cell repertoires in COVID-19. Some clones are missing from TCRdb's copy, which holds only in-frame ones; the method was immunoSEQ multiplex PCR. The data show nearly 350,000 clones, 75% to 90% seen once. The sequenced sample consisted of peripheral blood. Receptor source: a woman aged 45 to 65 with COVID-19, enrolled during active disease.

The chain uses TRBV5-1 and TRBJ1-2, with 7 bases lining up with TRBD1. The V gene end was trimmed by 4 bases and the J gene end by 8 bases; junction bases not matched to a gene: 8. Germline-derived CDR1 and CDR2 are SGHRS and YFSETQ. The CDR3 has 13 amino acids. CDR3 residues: CASSVDRAWGYTF. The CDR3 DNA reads TGCGCCAGCAGCGTTGACAGGGCTTGGGGCTACACCTTC.

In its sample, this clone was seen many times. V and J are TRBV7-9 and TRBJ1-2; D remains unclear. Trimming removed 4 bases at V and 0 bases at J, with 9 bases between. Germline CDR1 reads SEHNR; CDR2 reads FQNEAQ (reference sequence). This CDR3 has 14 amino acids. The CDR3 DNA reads TGTGCCAGCAGCTCGCGGGCCTCTAACTATGGCTACACCTTC. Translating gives CASSSRASNYGYTF.

The DNA for the CDR3 is TGCGCCAGCAGCCCGAGCACAGATACGCAGTATTTT. It is translated as CASSPSTDTQYF. V gene TRBV5-1 combines with J gene TRBJ2-3; no reliable D call. Trimming pared 4 bases from V and 0 bases from J, leaving 3 bases between. Germline CDR1 reads SGHRS; CDR2 reads YFSETQ. CDR3 length equals 12 residues.

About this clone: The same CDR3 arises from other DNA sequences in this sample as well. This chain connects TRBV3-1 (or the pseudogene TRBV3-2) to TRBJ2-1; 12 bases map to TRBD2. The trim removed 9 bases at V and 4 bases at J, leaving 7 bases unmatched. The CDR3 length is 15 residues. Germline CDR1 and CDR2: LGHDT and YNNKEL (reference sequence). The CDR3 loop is CASSLLAGGYNEQFF. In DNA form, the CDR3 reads TGTGCCAGTAGCTTGCTAGCGGGAGGGTACAATGAGCAGTTCTTC.

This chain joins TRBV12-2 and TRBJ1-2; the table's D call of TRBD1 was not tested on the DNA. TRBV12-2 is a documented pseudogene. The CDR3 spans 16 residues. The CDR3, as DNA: TGTGCAAGTCGCTTAGCTAGGGACAGCACTAACTATGGCTACACCTTC. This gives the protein CASRLARDSTNYGYTF.

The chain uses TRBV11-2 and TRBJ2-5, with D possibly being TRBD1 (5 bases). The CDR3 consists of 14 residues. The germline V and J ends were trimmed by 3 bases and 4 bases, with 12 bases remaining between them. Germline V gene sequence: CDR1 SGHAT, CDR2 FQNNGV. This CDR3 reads CASSFSAGPETQYF. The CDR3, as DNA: TGTGCCAGCAGCTTTTCCGCAGGGCCAGAGACCCAGTACTTC.

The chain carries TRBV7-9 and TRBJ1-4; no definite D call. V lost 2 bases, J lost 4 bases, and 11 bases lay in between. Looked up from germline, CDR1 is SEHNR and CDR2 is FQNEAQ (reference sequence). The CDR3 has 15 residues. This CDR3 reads CASSLSSQSNEKLFF. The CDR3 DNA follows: TGTGCCAGCAGCTTATCATCACAGAGTAATGAAAAACTGTTTTTT.

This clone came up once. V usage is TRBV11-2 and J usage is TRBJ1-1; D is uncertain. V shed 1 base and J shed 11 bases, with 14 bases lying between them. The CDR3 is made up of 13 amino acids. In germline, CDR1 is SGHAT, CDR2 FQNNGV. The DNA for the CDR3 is TGTGCCAGCAGCTTAGGTTACAGTGCCAAGGCTTTCTTT. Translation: CASSLGYSAKAFF.

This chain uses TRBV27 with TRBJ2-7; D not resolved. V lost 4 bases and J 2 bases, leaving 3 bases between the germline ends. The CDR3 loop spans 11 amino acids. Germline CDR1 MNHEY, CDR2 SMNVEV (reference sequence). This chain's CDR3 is CASSSTYEQYF. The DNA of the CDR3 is TGTGCCAGCAGTTCCACCTACGAGCAGTACTTC.

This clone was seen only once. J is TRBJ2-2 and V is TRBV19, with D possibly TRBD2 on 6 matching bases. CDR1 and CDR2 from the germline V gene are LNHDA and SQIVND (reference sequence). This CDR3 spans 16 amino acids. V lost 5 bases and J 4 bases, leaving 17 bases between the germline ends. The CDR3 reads CASSPITGGRTGELFF. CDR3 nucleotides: TGTGCCAGTAGTCCAATTACAGGAGGGCGCACCGGGGAGCTGTTTTTT.

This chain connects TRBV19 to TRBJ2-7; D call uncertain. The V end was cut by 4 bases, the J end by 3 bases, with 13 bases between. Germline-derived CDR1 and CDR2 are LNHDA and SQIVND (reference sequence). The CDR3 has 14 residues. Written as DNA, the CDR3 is TGTGCCAGTAGTACAGGAAAGGCAGGCTACGAGCAGTACTTC. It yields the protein CASSTGKAGYEQYF. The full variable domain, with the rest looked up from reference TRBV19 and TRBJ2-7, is DGGITQSPKYLFRKEGQNVTLSCEQNLNHDAMYWYRQDPGQGLRLIYYSQIVNDFQKGDIAEGYSVSREKKESFPLTVTSAQKNPTAFYLCASSTGKAGYEQYFGPGTRLTVT.

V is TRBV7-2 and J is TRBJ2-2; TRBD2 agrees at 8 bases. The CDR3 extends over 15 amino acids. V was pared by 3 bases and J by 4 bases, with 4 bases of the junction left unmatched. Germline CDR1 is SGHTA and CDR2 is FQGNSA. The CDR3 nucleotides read TGTGCCAGCAGCTTCCGGGAGGGCCGCACCGGGGAGCTGTTTTTT. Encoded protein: CASSFREGRTGELFF.

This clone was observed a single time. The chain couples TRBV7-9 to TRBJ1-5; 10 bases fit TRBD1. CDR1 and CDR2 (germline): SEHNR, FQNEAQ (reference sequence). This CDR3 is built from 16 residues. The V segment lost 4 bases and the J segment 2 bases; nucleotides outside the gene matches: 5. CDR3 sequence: CASSSTGTGGNQPQHF. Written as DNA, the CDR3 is TGTGCCAGCAGCTCTACCGGGACAGGGGGCAATCAGCCCCAGCATTTT. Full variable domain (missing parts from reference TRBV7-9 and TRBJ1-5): DTGVSQNPRHKITKRGQNVTFRCDPISEHNRLYWYRQTLGQGPEFLTYFQNEAQLEKSRLLSDRFSAERPKGSFSTLEIQRTEQGDSAMYLCASSSTGTGGNQPQHFGDGTRLSIL.

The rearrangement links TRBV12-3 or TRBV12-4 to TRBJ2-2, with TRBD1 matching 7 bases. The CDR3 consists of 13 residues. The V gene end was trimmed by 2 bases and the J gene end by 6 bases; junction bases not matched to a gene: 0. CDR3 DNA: TGTGCCAGCAGTTTACAGGGGGCCGGGGAGCTGTTTTTT. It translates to CASSLQGAGELFF.

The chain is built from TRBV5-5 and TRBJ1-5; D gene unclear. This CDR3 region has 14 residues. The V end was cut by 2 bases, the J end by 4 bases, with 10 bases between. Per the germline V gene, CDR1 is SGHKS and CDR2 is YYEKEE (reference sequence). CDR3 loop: CASSFETGNQPQHF. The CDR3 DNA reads TGTGCCAGCAGCTTTGAAACGGGGAATCAGCCCCAGCATTTT.

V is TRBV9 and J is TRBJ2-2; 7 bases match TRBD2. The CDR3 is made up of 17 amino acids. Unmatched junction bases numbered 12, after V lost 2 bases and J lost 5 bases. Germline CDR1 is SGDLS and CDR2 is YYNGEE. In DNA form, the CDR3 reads TGTGCCAGCAGCGTCGCCAAACGGGAGGCCCCAACCGGGGAGCTGTTTTTT. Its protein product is CASSVAKREAPTGELFF.

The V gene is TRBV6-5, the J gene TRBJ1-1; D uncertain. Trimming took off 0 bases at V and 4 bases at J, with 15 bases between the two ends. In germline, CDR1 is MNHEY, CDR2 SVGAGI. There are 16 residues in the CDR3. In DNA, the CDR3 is TGTGCCAGCAGTTACTCCCTCCCCGGGGAATTCACTGAAGCTTTCTTT. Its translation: CASSYSLPGEFTEAFF.

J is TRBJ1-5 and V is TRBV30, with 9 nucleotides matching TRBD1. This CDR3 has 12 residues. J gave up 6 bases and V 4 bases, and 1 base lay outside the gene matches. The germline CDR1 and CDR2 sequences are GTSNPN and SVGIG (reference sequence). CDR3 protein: CAWNRGLQPQHF. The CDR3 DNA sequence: TGTGCCTGGAACAGGGGGCTTCAGCCCCAGCATTTT.

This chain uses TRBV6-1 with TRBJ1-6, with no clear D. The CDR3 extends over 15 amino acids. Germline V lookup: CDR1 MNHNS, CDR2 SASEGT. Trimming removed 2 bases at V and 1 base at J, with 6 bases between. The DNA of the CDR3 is TGTGCCAGCAGTGAAAGGGAGTCCTATAATTCACCCCTCCACTTT. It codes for CASSERESYNSPLHF.